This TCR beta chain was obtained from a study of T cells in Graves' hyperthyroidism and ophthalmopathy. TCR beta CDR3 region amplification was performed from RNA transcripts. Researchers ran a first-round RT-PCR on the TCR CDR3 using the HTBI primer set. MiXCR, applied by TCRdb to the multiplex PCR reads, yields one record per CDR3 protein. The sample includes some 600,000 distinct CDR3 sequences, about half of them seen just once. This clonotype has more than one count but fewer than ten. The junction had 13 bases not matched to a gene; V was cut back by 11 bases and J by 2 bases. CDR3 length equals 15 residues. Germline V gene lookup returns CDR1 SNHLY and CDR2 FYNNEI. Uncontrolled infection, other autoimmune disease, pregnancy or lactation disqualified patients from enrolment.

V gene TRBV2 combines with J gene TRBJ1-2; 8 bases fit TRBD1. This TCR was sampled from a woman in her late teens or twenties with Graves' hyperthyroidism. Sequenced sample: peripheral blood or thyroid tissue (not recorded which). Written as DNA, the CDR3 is TGTGCCTATCCGTTCCAGGGGGCGCAGAACTATGGCTACACCTTC. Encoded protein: CAYPFQGAQNYGYTF.